This T cell receptor (beta chain) was recorded in a study of Graves' ophthalmopathy and Graves' hyperthyroidism. Details on this clonotype: Its antigen remains unidentified.

Study observations and caveats: Ophthalmopathy could be told apart from stable hyperthyroidism by a 13-signature model (roughly 90% sensitivity, around 79% specificity).

Trimming left V 1 base short and J 4 bases short, with 10 bases between. Germline CDR1 is SEHNR and CDR2 is FQNEAQ (reference sequence). The CDR3 covers 14 residues. Transcripts of RNA were the source for amplifying TCR beta CDR3 regions. The library came from an HTBI-primed first-round RT-PCR and a second-round multiplex PCR. Each CDR3 protein is one row after TCRdb ran MiXCR on the multiplex PCR reads. Seen here are 900,000 to 1,200,000 distinct CDR3 sequences, about 35% observed once, and the top ten hold roughly 11%. Uncontrolled infections, other autoimmune diseases, pregnancy or lactation barred patients from enrollment. The diagnostic workup employed clinical symptoms, serum thyroxine, TRAb, thyroid ultrasound and orbital computed tomography.

The chain carries TRBV7-9 and TRBJ2-5, with D uncertain. This TCR was sampled from an adult man with Graves' hyperthyroidism. Sample: peripheral blood or thyroid tissue (not recorded which). For the CDR3, the DNA is TGTGCCAGCAGCTTAGGCGGAGTCACAGAGACCCAGTACTTC. It is translated as CASSLGGVTETQYF.